This T cell receptor beta chain was observed in a study of OX40 agonist ivuxolimab in advanced cancers. Study in general: At doses from 0.01 to 10 mg/kg, patients were given intravenous ivuxolimab every 2 weeks.

Method: immunoSEQ multiplex PCR; TCRdb's copy keeps in-frame clones and lacks some. The sample consists of over 40,000 clones, more than 70% of them appearing once. CDR1 SGHVS and CDR2 FQNEAQ come from the germline V gene. This CDR3 has 15 amino acids. Trimming shortened V by 3 bases and J by 2 bases, and 11 bases separated the two germline ends. This chain links TRBV7-8 with TRBJ1-5; D is perhaps TRBD1 (5 bases). The source is an adult with an advanced solid tumor such as melanoma, head and neck, liver or kidney cancer. The sequencing used CD4+ or CD8+ T cells sorted from blood, collected in a trial of the OX40 agonist ivuxolimab. The CDR3 reads CASSLGRAGNQPQHF. The CDR3 nucleotides read TGTGCCAGCAGCTTGGGCAGGGCGGGCAATCAGCCCCAGCATTTT.